This T cell receptor (beta chain) is from a study of blood T cells in healthy people across ages. Study results and caveats: Among long-lived donors, naive CD4+ cells were more numerous and diversity higher than in aged donors.

Sample-barcoded 5' priming and a J-beta primer mix drove a second PCR of roughly 7 to 11 cycles. TCRdb independently ran MiXCR on the 5' RACE reads; one entry per CDR3 protein. The sample holds about 900,000 distinct CDR3 sequences, less than 80% seen once. Trimming took 5 bases from V and 9 from J, leaving 17 bases between them. CDR3 length: 14 residues. Regarding this clonotype: Antigen unknown.

The specimen sequenced was blood. The rearrangement links TRBV12-3 or TRBV12-4 to TRBJ2-1; the D gene is possibly TRBD1 (6 bases). This TCR derives from a man in his thirties or forties in good health. The CDR3 reads CASSRNLIGGEQFF. DNA of the CDR3: TGTGCCAGCAGTCGGAACTTAATAGGGGGTGAGCAGTTCTTC.